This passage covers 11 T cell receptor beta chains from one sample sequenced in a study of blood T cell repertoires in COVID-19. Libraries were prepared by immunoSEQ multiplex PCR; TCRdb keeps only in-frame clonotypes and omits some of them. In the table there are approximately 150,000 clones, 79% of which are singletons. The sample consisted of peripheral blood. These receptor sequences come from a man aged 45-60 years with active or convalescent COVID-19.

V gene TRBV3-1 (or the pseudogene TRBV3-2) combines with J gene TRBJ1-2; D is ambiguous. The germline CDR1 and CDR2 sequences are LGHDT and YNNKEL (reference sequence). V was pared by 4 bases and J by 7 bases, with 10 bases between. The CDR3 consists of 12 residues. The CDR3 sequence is CASSRTASGYTF. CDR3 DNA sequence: TGTGCCAGCAGCCGAACAGCCTCTGGCTACACCTTC.

The CDR3 loop is CASSLASSGSITDTQYF. CDR3 nucleotide sequence: TGTGCCAGCAGCTTGGCCTCTAGCGGGAGTATCACAGATACGCAGTATTTT. The chain couples TRBV5-4 to TRBJ2-3; 10 positions agree with TRBD2. V shed 0 bases and J 2 bases; nucleotides not matched to a gene: 6. Germline V CDR1 and CDR2: SGHNT, YYREEE (reference sequence). CDR3 length: 17 amino acids.

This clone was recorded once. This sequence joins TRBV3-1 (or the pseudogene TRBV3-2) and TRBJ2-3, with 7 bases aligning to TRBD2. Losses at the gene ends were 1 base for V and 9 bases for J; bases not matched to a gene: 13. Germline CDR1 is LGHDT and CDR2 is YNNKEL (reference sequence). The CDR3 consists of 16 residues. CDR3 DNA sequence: TGTGCCAGCAGCCAAGTTGTGGGACTCCTGGGGGGGACGCAGTATTTT. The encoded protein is CASSQVVGLLGGTQYF.

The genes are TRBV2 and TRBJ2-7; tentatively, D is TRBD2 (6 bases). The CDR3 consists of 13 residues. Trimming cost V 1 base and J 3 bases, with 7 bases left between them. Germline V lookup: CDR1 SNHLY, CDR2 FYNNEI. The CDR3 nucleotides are TGTGCCAGCAGTGAAGGCGGGATCTACGAGCAGTACTTC. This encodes CASSEGGIYEQYF.

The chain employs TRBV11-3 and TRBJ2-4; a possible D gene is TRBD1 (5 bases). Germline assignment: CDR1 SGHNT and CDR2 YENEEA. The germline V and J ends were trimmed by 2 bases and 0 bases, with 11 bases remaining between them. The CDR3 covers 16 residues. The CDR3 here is CASSLNMGQAKNIQYF. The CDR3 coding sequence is TGTGCCAGCAGCTTAAACATGGGGCAAGCCAAAAACATTCAGTACTTC.

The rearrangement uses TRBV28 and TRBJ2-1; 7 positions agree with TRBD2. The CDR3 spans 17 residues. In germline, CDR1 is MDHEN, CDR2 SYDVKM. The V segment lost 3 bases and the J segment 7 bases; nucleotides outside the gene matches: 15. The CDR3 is CASSLESGLAAWNEQFF. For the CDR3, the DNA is TGTGCCAGCAGTTTGGAGTCGGGGCTAGCGGCCTGGAATGAGCAGTTCTTC.

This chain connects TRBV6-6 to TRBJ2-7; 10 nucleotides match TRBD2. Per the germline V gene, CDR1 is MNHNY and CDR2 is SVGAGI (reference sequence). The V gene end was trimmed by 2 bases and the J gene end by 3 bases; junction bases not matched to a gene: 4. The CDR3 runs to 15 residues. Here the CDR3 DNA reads TGTGCCAGCAGTTACCTAGGACTAGCGGTCTACGAGCAGTACTTC. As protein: CASSYLGLAVYEQYF.

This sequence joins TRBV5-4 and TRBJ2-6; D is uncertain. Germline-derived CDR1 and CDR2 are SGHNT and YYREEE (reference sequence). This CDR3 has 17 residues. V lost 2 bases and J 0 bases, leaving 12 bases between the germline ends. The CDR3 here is CASSLLRQSSGANVLTF. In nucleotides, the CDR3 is TGTGCCAGCAGCTTATTGCGGCAGAGCTCTGGGGCCAACGTCCTGACTTTC. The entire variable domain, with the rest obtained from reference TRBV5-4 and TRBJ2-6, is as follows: ETGVTQSPTHLIKTRGQQVTLRCSSQSGHNTVSWYQQALGQGPQFIFQYYREEENGRGNFPPRFSGLQFPNYSSELNVNALELDDSALYLCASSLLRQSSGANVLTFGAGSRLTVL.

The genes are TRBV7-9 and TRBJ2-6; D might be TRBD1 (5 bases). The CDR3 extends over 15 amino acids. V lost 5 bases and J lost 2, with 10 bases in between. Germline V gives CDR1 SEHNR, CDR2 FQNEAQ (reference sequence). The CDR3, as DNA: TGTGCCAGCAGCCCCAGGGTGACTGGGGCCAACGTCCTGACTTTC. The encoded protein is CASSPRVTGANVLTF.

In DNA form, the CDR3 reads TGCGCCAGCAGCTTGGGACAGGGGGTCTACGAGCAGTACTTC. Protein: CASSLGQGVYEQYF. This chain joins TRBV5-1 and TRBJ2-7, with TRBD1 matching over 9 bases. The germline V gene encodes CDR1 SGHRS and CDR2 YFSETQ. CDR3 length: 14 residues. V was pared by 0 bases and J by 3 bases, with 1 base of the junction left unmatched.

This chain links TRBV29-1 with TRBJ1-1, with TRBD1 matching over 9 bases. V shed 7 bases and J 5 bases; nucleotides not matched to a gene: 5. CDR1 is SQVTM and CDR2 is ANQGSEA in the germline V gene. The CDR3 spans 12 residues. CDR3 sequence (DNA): TGCAGCGGTCACAGGGGGCGGACTGAAGCTTTCTTT. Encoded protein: CSGHRGRTEAFF.